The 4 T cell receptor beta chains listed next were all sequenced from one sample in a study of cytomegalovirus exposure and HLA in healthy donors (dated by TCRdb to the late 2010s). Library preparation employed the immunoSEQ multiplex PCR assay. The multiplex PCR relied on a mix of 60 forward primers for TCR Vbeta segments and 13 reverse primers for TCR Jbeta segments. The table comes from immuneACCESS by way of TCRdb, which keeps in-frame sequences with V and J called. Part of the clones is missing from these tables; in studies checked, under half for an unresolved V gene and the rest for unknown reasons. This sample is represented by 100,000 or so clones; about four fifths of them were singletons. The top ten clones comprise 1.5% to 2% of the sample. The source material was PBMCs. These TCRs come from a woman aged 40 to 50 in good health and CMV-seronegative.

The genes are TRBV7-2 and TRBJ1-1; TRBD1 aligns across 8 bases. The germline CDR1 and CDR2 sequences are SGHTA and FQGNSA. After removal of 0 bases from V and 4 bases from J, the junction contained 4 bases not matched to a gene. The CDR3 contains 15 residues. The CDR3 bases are TGTGCCAGCAGCTTAGCGCCGGACAGGGTCACTGAAGCTTTCTTT. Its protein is CASSLAPDRVTEAFF.

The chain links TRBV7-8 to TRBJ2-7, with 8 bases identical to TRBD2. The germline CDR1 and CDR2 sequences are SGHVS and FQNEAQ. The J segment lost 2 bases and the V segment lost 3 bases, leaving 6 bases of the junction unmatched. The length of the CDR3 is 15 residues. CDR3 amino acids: CASSFVAGRAYEQYF. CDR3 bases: TGTGCCAGCAGCTTTGTAGCGGGACGAGCCTACGAGCAGTACTTC.

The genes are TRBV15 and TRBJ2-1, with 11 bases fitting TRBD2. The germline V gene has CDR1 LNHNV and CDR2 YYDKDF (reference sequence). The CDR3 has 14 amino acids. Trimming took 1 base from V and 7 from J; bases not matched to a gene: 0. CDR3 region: CATSRGTSGNEQFF. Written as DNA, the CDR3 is TGTGCCACCAGCAGAGGGACTAGCGGGAATGAGCAGTTCTTC.

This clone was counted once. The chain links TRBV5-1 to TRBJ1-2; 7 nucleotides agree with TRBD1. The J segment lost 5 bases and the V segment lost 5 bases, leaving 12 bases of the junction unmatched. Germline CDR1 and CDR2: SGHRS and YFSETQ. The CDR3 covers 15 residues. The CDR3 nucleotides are TGCGCCAGCAGGCGATCCCGGGACAGCGAGTATGGCTACACCTTC. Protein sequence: CASRRSRDSEYGYTF.